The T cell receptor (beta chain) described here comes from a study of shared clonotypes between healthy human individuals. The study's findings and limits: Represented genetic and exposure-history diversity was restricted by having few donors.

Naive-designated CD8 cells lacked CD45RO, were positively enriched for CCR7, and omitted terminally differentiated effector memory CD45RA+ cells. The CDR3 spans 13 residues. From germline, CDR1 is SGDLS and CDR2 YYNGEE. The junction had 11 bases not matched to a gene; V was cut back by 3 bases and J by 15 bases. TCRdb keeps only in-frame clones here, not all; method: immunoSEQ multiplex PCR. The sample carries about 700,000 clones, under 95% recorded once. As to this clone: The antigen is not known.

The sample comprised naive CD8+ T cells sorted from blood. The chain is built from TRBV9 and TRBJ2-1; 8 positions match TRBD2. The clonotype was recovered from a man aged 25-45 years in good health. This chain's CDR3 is CASSAGGAGDGFF. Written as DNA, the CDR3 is TGTGCCAGCAGCGCCGGGGGAGCGGGGGATGGGTTCTTC. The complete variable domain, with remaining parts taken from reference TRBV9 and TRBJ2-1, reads DSGVTQTPKHLITATGQRVTLRCSPRSGDLSVYWYQQSLDQGLQFLIQYYNGEERAKGNILERFSAQQFPDLHSELNLSSLELGDSALYFCASSAGGAGDGFFGPGTRLTVL.